The 25 T cell receptor beta chains in this list originate from one sample, sequenced in a study of STAT5B mutations in CD4+ large granular lymphocyte leukemia (dated by TCRdb to the early 2020s). The library was prepared using the immunoSEQ multiplex PCR assay. Imported from immuneACCESS, the table was reduced by TCRdb to in-frame sequences with V and J called. These copies leave out some clones; in studies compared against another copy, an unresolved V gene accounts for under half, and the cause of the remainder is not known. For this sample the table gives some 34,000 clones, of which around 74% were detected only once. Together, the top ten hold 0.29% of the sample. The specimen was CD4+ T cells from blood buffy coats. These TCRs come from a human donor in good health.

This chain connects TRBV13 to TRBJ1-6; tentatively, D is TRBD1 (6 bases). There are 14 residues in the CDR3. Germline loops: CDR1 PRHDT, CDR2 FYEKMQ (reference sequence). The V and J ends lost 6 bases and 8 bases respectively, with 14 bases between them. CDR3 sequence: CASRRGQPDSPLHF. Here the CDR3 DNA reads TGTGCCAGCAGAAGGGGACAACCCGATTCACCCCTCCACTTT.

The V and J genes are TRBV27 and TRBJ1-1; weak D call: TRBD1 (6 bases). CDR1 MNHEY and CDR2 SMNVEV come from the germline V gene (reference sequence). The V end was cut by 4 bases, the J end by 1 base, with 10 bases between. This CDR3 region has 14 residues. CDR3 DNA: TGTGCCAGCAGTTCCGGACAGAAGAACACTGAAGCTTTCTTT. Its protein is CASSSGQKNTEAFF.

The V gene is TRBV10-1, the J gene TRBJ2-3; D unresolved. V lost 2 bases and J lost 4, with 13 bases in between. This CDR3 has 15 residues. Germline values: CDR1 WNHNN, CDR2 SYGVQD (reference sequence). This chain's CDR3 is CASSEDLDGADTQYF. CDR3 DNA sequence: TGCGCCAGCAGTGAGGACTTGGACGGAGCAGATACGCAGTATTTT.

This clone occurred once. The chain carries TRBV11-2 and TRBJ2-5, with D perhaps matching TRBD1 (5 bases). The ends were cut back, 0 bases at V and 1 base at J, with 12 bases in the middle. Germline V gene data show CDR1 as SGHAT and CDR2 as FQNNGV. The length of the CDR3 is 16 residues. Here the CDR3 reads CASSLDPGQGQETQYF. Written as DNA, the CDR3 is TGTGCCAGCAGCTTAGATCCTGGGCAGGGCCAAGAGACCCAGTACTTC.

The J gene is TRBJ2-3, the V gene TRBV6-5; 11 bases align to TRBD2. V was clipped by 4 bases and J by 10 bases; unmatched bases: 13. The CDR3 length is 16 residues. Germline loops: CDR1 MNHEY, CDR2 SVGAGI. The DNA of the CDR3 is TGTGCCAGCAGTTTTAGCGGGGGGGGTAGGAGTGTTGCGCAGTATTTT. The encoded protein is CASSFSGGGRSVAQYF.

The gene calls are TRBV7-2 and TRBJ1-1, with TRBD1 as a possible D gene (6 bases). CDR1 and CDR2 from the germline V gene are SGHTA and FQGNSA. The CDR3 runs 18 residues. Trimming stripped 1 base from V and 6 bases from J, with 24 bases between. CDR3 coding DNA: TGTGCCAGCAGCTTAGGCTGGCGGGTCGGGGGCGCCGTCCCTGAAGCTTTCTTT. Translating gives CASSLGWRVGGAVPEAFF. Full variable domain (outside the CDR3, taken from reference TRBV7-2 and TRBJ1-1): GAGVSQSPSNKVTEKGKDVELRCDPISGHTALYWYRQSLGQGLEFLIYFQGNSAPDKSGLPSDRFSAERTGGSVSTLTIQRTQQEDSAVYLCASSLGWRVGGAVPEAFFGQGTRLTVV.

The rearrangement uses TRBV10-2 and TRBJ2-7; 7 nucleotides agree with TRBD1. V shed 3 bases, J shed 3 bases, and the junction held 11 bases outside the gene matches. CDR3 length: 16 residues. The V gene's germline CDR1 is WSHSY and CDR2 SAAADI. CDR3 protein: CASSDSQGSLLYEQYF. The CDR3 nucleotides are TGCGCCAGCAGTGATTCACAGGGGAGCCTCCTCTACGAGCAGTACTTC.

V gene TRBV25-1 combines with J gene TRBJ1-3; 7 positions match TRBD1. Germline V CDR1 and CDR2: MGHDK, SYGVNS. The V gene end was trimmed by 6 bases and the J gene end by 0 bases; junction bases not matched to a gene: 2. CDR3 length: 14 amino acids. The CDR3 region is CASSRQGSGNTIYF. CDR3 in DNA: TGTGCCAGCAGCAGACAGGGCTCTGGAAACACCATATATTTT.

The chain recombines TRBV5-1 with TRBJ2-7; possibly TRBD1 for D (5 bases). In germline, CDR1 is SGHRS, CDR2 YFSETQ. The CDR3 sequence is 14 residues long. Trimming removed 2 bases from V and 3 bases from J, with 12 bases in between. Here the CDR3 reads CASSFGTGLYEQYF. CDR3 nucleotides: TGCGCCAGCAGCTTTGGAACAGGCCTCTACGAGCAGTACTTC.

In this sample, this clone turned up a few times. The V and J genes are TRBV2 and TRBJ1-1; D is uncertain. V was trimmed by 2 bases and J by 4 bases, leaving 11 bases between them. This CDR3 is built from 14 residues. Germline V CDR1 and CDR2: SNHLY, FYNNEI. Written as DNA, the CDR3 is TGTGCCAGCAGTGAACTTACATGGGGCACTGAAGCTTTCTTT. Translation gives CASSELTWGTEAFF. Variable domain in full (rest from reference TRBV2 and TRBJ1-1): EPEVTQTPSHQVTQMGQEVILRCVPISNHLYFYWYRQILGQKVEFLVSFYNNEISEKSEIFDDQFSVERPDGSNFTLKIRSTKLEDSAMYFCASSELTWGTEAFFGQGTRLTVV.

The rearrangement links TRBV30 to TRBJ1-5; D is ambiguous. The germline V and J ends were trimmed by 5 bases and 2 bases, with 13 bases remaining between them. The germline V gene has CDR1 GTSNPN and CDR2 SVGIG (reference sequence). The length of the CDR3 is 14 residues. As DNA, the CDR3 is TGTGCCTGGTCCAAGGATAAAGGCAATCAGCCCCAGCATTTT. Amino acid sequence: CAWSKDKGNQPQHF.

This clone was recorded a few times. This chain connects TRBV7-9 to TRBJ2-2; 9 positions match TRBD1. Trimming removed 8 bases from V and 5 bases from J; junction bases left unmatched: 6. Germline CDR1 reads SEHNR; CDR2 reads FQNEAQ (reference sequence). This CDR3 contains 14 residues. The CDR3 here is CASGGTGSTGELFF. CDR3 DNA sequence: TGTGCCAGCGGTGGGACAGGGAGTACCGGGGAGCTGTTTTTT.

The rearrangement uses TRBV18 and TRBJ1-4, with D maybe TRBD1 (5 bases). V dropped 0 bases and J dropped 5 bases, with 16 bases sitting between them. Germline V gene lookup returns CDR1 KGHSH and CDR2 LQKENI. The CDR3 length is 17 residues. CDR3 bases: TGTGCCAGCTCACCACCTCAATACGGGGCTGTAAATGAAAAACTGTTTTTT. Translating gives CASSPPQYGAVNEKLFF. The full variable domain, completed using reference TRBV18 and TRBJ1-4, is NAGVMQNPRHLVRRRGQEARLRCSPMKGHSHVYWYRQLPEEGLKFMVYLQKENIIDESGMPKERFSAEFPKEGPSILRIQQVVRGDSAAYFCASSPPQYGAVNEKLFFGSGTQLSVL.

The chain employs TRBV4-3 and TRBJ1-4, with D tentatively TRBD1 (5 bases). The CDR3 is 15 amino acids. V was trimmed by 1 base and J by 6 bases, leaving 12 bases between them. Germline CDR1 is LGHNA and CDR2 is YSLEER. The CDR3 DNA is TGCGCCAGCAGCCAAGGTTTCCAGGGACATGAAAAACTGTTTTTT. It translates to CASSQGFQGHEKLFF.

This chain uses TRBV5-8 with TRBJ1-2; weak D call: TRBD1 (6 bases). Per germline, CDR1 SGHTS and CDR2 YDEGEE. The CDR3 totals 14 residues. V gave up 5 bases and J gave up 5 bases, with 16 bases separating them. CDR3 sequence reads: CASREGGRGYGYTF. Written as DNA, the CDR3 is TGTGCCAGCAGAGAGGGGGGACGTGGGTATGGCTACACCTTC.

Comment on this clone: The identical CDR3 is also encoded by other nucleotide sequences in the sample. The chain combines TRBV11-3 with TRBJ1-1, with a possible D match to TRBD1 (5 bases). V was pared by 5 bases and J by 0 bases, with 7 bases between. This CDR3 has 13 residues. Germline CDR1 SGHNT, CDR2 YENEEA. CDR3 residues: CASSLGVNTEAFF. The CDR3 coding sequence is TGTGCCAGCAGCCTGGGGGTGAACACTGAAGCTTTCTTT.

The chain joins TRBV19 to TRBJ2-3; D remains ambiguous. V was cut by 6 bases and J by 4 bases, with 14 bases left in between. CDR1 is LNHDA and CDR2 is SQIVND in the germline V gene (reference sequence). The length of the CDR3 is 14 residues. CDR3 sequence: CASRVGRSADTQYF. The CDR3 DNA is TGTGCCAGTAGAGTCGGCAGGTCGGCAGATACGCAGTATTTT.

The table lists this clone with a count of one. The CDR3 protein is CASSSTGTSSSYEQYF. CDR3 sequence (DNA): TGTGCCAGCAGCTCCACCGGGACTTCCAGCTCCTACGAGCAGTACTTC. V is TRBV11-3 and J is TRBJ2-7; tentatively, D is TRBD2 (6 bases). V was shortened by 4 bases and J by 0 bases, with 16 bases between the two germline ends. This CDR3 comprises 16 residues. The germline V gene has CDR1 SGHNT and CDR2 YENEEA.

CDR3 DNA: TGCGCCAGCAGCTTGGGTGTCAAAGGACTAGCGGGAGGAGAGACCCAGTACTTC. Translating gives CASSLGVKGLAGGETQYF. The chain carries TRBV5-1 and TRBJ2-5; 14 bases are a match to TRBD2. The CDR3 is made up of 18 amino acids. CDR1 SGHRS and CDR2 YFSETQ come from the germline V gene. Unmatched junction bases numbered 8, after V lost 0 bases and J lost 4 bases.

There are a few counts of this clone. The chain has TRBV10-3 and TRBJ2-2; tentative D call: TRBD1 (6 bases). Deletions cut 7 bases from V and 5 bases from J, with 11 bases between. This CDR3 region has 13 residues. The V gene's germline CDR1 is ENHRY and CDR2 SYGVKD. The CDR3 loop reads CAIKGHDTGELFF. The DNA for the CDR3 is TGTGCCATCAAGGGACACGATACCGGGGAGCTGTTTTTT.

The chain's CDR3 is CASGGGPNTGELFF. The CDR3 DNA reads as TGTGCCAGCGGGGGCGGACCCAACACCGGGGAGCTGTTTTTT. The chain links TRBV6-6 to TRBJ2-2; D might be TRBD1 (6 bases). Germline assignment: CDR1 MNHNY and CDR2 SVGAGI (reference sequence). This CDR3 comprises 14 residues. V was pared by 8 bases and J by 2 bases, with 12 bases between.

V usage is TRBV19 and J usage is TRBJ2-1; the D is unclear. CDR3 length: 10 residues. Germline V gives CDR1 LNHDA, CDR2 SQIVND (reference sequence). The V and J ends lost 6 bases and 9 bases respectively, with 6 bases between them. The CDR3 bases are TGTGCCAGTAGGACAAGTGAGCAGTTCTTC. Encoded protein: CASRTSEQFF.

This sequence joins TRBV11-2 and TRBJ2-3; D is ambiguous. Germline V gene lookup returns CDR1 SGHAT and CDR2 FQNNGV. The CDR3 runs to 15 residues. The V end was cut by 0 bases, the J end by 10 bases, with 17 bases between. The CDR3 loop reads CASSLEPGPPVPQYF. The DNA for the CDR3 is TGTGCCAGCAGCTTAGAACCAGGCCCTCCGGTCCCGCAGTATTTT. The entire variable domain, with the rest obtained from reference TRBV11-2 and TRBJ2-3, is as follows: EAGVAQSPRYKIIEKRQSVAFWCNPISGHATLYWYQQILGQGPKLLIQFQNNGVVDDSQLPKDRFSAERLKGVDSTLKIQPAKLEDSAVYLCASSLEPGPPVPQYFGPGTRLTVL.

The chain has TRBV9 and TRBJ2-7; D remains ambiguous. The CDR3 totals 13 residues. The germline V gene has CDR1 SGDLS and CDR2 YYNGEE. V was shortened by 0 bases and J by 5 bases, with 9 bases between the two germline ends. The CDR3 coding sequence is TGTGCCAGCAGCGTAGCTGGAAGGCACGAGCAGTACTTC. As protein: CASSVAGRHEQYF.

The V call is TRBV11-3, the J call TRBJ2-1, with no clear D. Trimming stripped 5 bases from V and 2 bases from J, with 7 bases between. This CDR3 is 13 amino acids long. Looked up from germline, CDR1 is SGHNT and CDR2 is YENEEA. CDR3 nucleotide sequence: TGTGCCAGCAGCCCCGACGCCTACAATGAGCAGTTCTTC. This sequence encodes CASSPDAYNEQFF.